This passage covers 18 T cell receptor beta chains from one sample sequenced in a study of T-cell reconstitution after alpha-beta-depleted transplantation in children. Unique molecular identifiers featured in how the TCRbeta library was prepared. TCRdb re-called the PCR reads through MiXCR, storing one row per CDR3 protein. The sample has approximately 500,000 distinct CDR3 sequences; under 12% are singletons. The sequencing used PBMCs, collected before TCRalphabeta/CD19-depleted stem cell transplant. These receptors were collected from a child aged 2-15 years with inherited bone marrow failure, due to receive a stem cell transplant.

As to this clonotype: This sequence may be a read error, since a much larger clone differs from it by one base. Without the conserved terminal phenylalanine or tryptophan, this CDR3 likely stems from a read error. The V gene is TRBV2, the J gene TRBJ2-7, with D possibly TRBD2 on 6 matching bases. Between the trimmed V and J ends, which lost 5 bases and 4 bases, there was a span of 15 bases. The V gene's germline CDR1 is SNHLY and CDR2 FYNNEI. The CDR3 spans 14 residues. CDR3 sequence reads: CASSSSGGKYEQYS. For the CDR3, the DNA is TGTGCCAGCAGTTCATCTGGCGGGAAATACGAGCAGTACTCC.

The table lists this clonotype with many counts. The V and J genes are TRBV20-1 and TRBJ2-1; the D gene is possibly TRBD2 (6 bases). The CDR3 extends over 11 amino acids. Germline V lookup: CDR1 DFQATT, CDR2 SNEGSKA (reference sequence). Between the trimmed V and J ends, which lost 8 bases and 4 bases, there was a span of 9 bases. The CDR3 nucleotides read TGCAGTTGGGACTTATACAATGAGCAGTTCTTC. Protein sequence: CSWDLYNEQFF.

This clonotype showed up many times. The chain joins TRBV2 to TRBJ2-2; 8 nucleotides align to TRBD1. This CDR3 spans 13 amino acids. Germline V CDR1 and CDR2: SNHLY, FYNNEI. V trimming: 5 bases; J trimming: 7 bases; junction bases outside the gene matches: 3. This chain's CDR3 is CASSRQGNGELFF. DNA of the CDR3: TGTGCCAGCAGTAGACAGGGGAACGGGGAGCTGTTTTTT.

The table lists this clonotype with a few counts. V usage is TRBV30 and J usage is TRBJ2-1; unclear D gene. Trimming stripped 3 bases from V and 1 base from J, with 10 bases between. Germline CDR1 and CDR2: GTSNPN and SVGIG (reference sequence). The CDR3 sequence is 14 residues long. Here the CDR3 reads CAWRRQRSYNEQFF. The CDR3 DNA follows: TGTGCCTGGAGAAGGCAGAGATCCTACAATGAGCAGTTCTTC.

This clonotype was recorded many times. The chain combines TRBV5-1 with TRBJ2-3; the D is unclear. CDR3 length equals 13 residues. Trimming cost V 0 bases and J 8 bases, with 10 bases left between them. CDR1 SGHRS and CDR2 YFSETQ come from the germline V gene. The CDR3 nucleotides are TGCGCCAGCAGCTTGGTGTCCCCGTCTACGCAGTATTTT. Its protein product is CASSLVSPSTQYF.

Concerning this clonotype itself: Since a much larger clone is just one base distant, this may be a read error. The chain combines TRBV4-2 with TRBJ1-2; 7 positions agree with TRBD1. V lost 5 bases and J lost 3; bases outside the gene matches: 15. The CDR3 is made up of 17 amino acids. Germline loops: CDR1 LGHNA, CDR2 YNFKEQ. CDR3 nucleotide sequence: TGTGCCAGCAGCTACAGACAGGGACCCTTTGGGGACTATGGCTACACCTTC. Amino acid sequence: CASSYRQGPFGDYGYTF.

With respect to this clonotype: This may be a read error: a much more frequent sequence differs by one nucleotide. The final CDR3 position lacks the conserved phenylalanine or tryptophan, pointing to a likely read error. In DNA form, the CDR3 reads TGCAGTGCTAGCTGGAGGGGGCCCAATGAGCAGTTCCTC. It specifies CSASWRGPNEQFL. J is TRBJ2-1 and V is TRBV20-1; perhaps TRBD1 as D (7 bases). The V and J ends lost 3 bases and 6 bases respectively, with 12 bases between them. Germline CDR1 and CDR2: DFQATT and SNEGSKA (reference sequence). CDR3 length: 13 amino acids.

In this sample, this clonotype turned up many times. V and J are TRBV27 and TRBJ2-7, with 8 bases aligning to TRBD2. Germline V gene lookup returns CDR1 MNHEY and CDR2 SMNVEV (reference sequence). The CDR3 loop spans 14 amino acids. J was trimmed by 3 bases and V by 2 bases; bases with no gene match: 3. CDR3 sequence: CASSLAGLGYEQYF. CDR3 coding DNA: TGTGCCAGCAGTTTAGCGGGACTAGGCTACGAGCAGTACTTC.

The rearrangement uses TRBV10-3 and TRBJ2-2, with TRBD1 as a possible D gene (5 bases). The germline V gene has CDR1 ENHRY and CDR2 SYGVKD. The ends were cut back, 3 bases at V and 2 bases at J, with 10 bases in the middle. This CDR3 has 15 amino acids. The CDR3 loop is CAISDWGLNTGELFF. DNA for the CDR3: TGTGCCATCAGTGACTGGGGCCTTAACACCGGGGAGCTGTTTTTT.

Comment on this clonotype: Since a much larger clone is just one base distant, this may be a read error. The chain is built from TRBV6-2 or TRBV6-3 and TRBJ1-1; 8 bases align to TRBD1. The CDR3 has 14 amino acids. Unmatched junction bases numbered 13, after V lost 10 bases and J lost 6 bases. Germline CDR1 MNHEY, CDR2 SVGEGT. The CDR3 is CATTDRVVGAEAFF. Here the CDR3 DNA reads TGTGCCACTACGGACAGGGTGGTAGGGGCTGAAGCTTTCTTT.

V usage is TRBV10-1 and J usage is TRBJ2-2; D is ambiguous. Germline CDR1 WNHNN, CDR2 SYGVQD (reference sequence). The CDR3 covers 12 residues. The V and J ends lost 10 bases and 3 bases respectively, with 9 bases between them. CDR3 DNA: TGCGCCACCGAGAGCGACACCGGGGAGCTGTTTTTT. This codes for CATESDTGELFF.

The V gene is TRBV20-1, the J gene TRBJ2-1; 8 bases fit TRBD2. Germline V lookup: CDR1 DFQATT, CDR2 SNEGSKA (reference sequence). V gave up 3 bases and J gave up 9 bases; unmatched junction bases: 13. CDR3 size: 15 residues. In DNA form, the CDR3 reads TGCAGTGCTAGTCTACCGGGAGGGCCGTGGGTTGAGCAGTTCTTC. Protein sequence: CSASLPGGPWVEQFF.

This clonotype was counted at least ten times. The chain carries TRBV6-5 and TRBJ2-5, with 7 bases that match TRBD1. Germline CDR1 reads MNHEY; CDR2 reads SVGAGI. This CDR3 is 15 amino acids long. Trimming took 0 bases from V and 6 from J; bases not matched to a gene: 7. The CDR3 DNA reads as TGTGCCAGCAGTTACTCCTACAGGGGAGAGCAGACCCAGTACTTC. Its translation is CASSYSYRGEQTQYF.

This clonotype was seen at least ten times. The chain has TRBV29-1 and TRBJ2-1, with 14 bases aligning to TRBD2. Trimming took 7 bases from V and 14 from J; bases not matched to a gene: 4. This CDR3 spans 11 amino acids. Germline assignment: CDR1 SQVTM and CDR2 ANQGSEA. The CDR3 DNA is TGCAGCGGACGACTAGCGGGAGGGGAGTTCTTC. Protein product: CSGRLAGGEFF.

This clonotype was recorded at least ten times. The rearrangement uses TRBV5-1 and TRBJ2-7; D may be TRBD1 (6 bases). CDR3 size: 14 residues. In germline, CDR1 is SGHRS, CDR2 YFSETQ. V was clipped by 2 bases and J by 1 base, with 10 bases between them. Written as DNA, the CDR3 is TGCGCCAGCAGCTTTGAAACAGGGTCCTACGAGCAGTACTTC. Translation gives CASSFETGSYEQYF.

This clonotype has at least ten counts. J is TRBJ2-1 and V is TRBV29-1; possible D gene TRBD2, 6 bases. V lost 4 bases to trimming and J lost 0 bases, with 10 bases between them. Germline CDR1 SQVTM, CDR2 ANQGSEA. The CDR3 contains 14 residues. The CDR3 is CSVAPGGSYNEQFF. The DNA for the CDR3 is TGCAGCGTTGCACCCGGGGGCTCCTACAATGAGCAGTTCTTC.

The rearrangement uses TRBV6-2 or TRBV6-3 and TRBJ2-1; no firm D call. The germline V and J ends were trimmed by 1 base and 0 bases, with 10 bases remaining between them. CDR3 length: 16 residues. Germline values: CDR1 MNHEY, CDR2 SVGEGT. DNA of the CDR3: TGTGCCAGCAGTTACTTGGCGCTTAGCTCCTACAATGAGCAGTTCTTC. This codes for CASSYLALSSYNEQFF.

This clonotype was counted many times. This chain connects TRBV6-2 or TRBV6-3 to TRBJ1-1; D not resolved. Looked up from germline, CDR1 is MNHEY and CDR2 is SVGEGT. Between the trimmed V and J ends, which lost 4 bases and 3 bases, there was a span of 6 bases. This CDR3 is 12 amino acids long. CDR3 coding DNA: TGTGCCAGCAGTTGGAGGGACACTGAAGCTTTCTTT. Its translation: CASSWRDTEAFF.